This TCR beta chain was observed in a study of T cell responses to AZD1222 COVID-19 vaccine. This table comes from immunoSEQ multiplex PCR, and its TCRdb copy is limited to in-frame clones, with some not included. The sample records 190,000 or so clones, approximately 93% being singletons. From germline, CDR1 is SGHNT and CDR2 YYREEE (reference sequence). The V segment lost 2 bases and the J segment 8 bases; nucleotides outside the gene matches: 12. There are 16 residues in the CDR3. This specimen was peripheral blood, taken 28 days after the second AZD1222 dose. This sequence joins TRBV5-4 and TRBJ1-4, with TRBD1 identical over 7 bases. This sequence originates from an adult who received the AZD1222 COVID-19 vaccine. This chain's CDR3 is CASSFGSTGAGEKLFF. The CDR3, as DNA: TGTGCCAGCAGCTTCGGGTCAACAGGGGCAGGGGAAAAACTGTTTTTT.